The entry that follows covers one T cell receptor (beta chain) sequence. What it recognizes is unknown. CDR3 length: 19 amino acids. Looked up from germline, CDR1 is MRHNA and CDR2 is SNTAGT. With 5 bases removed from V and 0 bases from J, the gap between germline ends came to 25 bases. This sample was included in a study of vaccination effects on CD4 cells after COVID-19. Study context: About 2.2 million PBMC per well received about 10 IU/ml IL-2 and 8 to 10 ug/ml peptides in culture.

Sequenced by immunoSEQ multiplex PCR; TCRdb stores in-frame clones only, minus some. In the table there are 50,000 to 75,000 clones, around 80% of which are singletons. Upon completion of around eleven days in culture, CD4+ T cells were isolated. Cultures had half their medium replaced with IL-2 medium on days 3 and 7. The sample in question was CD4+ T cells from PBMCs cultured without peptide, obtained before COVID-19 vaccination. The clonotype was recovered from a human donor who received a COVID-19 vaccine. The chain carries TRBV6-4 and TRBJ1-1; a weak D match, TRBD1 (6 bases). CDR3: CASSKGLWGAGKMNTEAFF. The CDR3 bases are TGTGCCAGCAGTAAAGGCCTCTGGGGGGCAGGGAAGATGAACACTGAAGCTTTCTTT.